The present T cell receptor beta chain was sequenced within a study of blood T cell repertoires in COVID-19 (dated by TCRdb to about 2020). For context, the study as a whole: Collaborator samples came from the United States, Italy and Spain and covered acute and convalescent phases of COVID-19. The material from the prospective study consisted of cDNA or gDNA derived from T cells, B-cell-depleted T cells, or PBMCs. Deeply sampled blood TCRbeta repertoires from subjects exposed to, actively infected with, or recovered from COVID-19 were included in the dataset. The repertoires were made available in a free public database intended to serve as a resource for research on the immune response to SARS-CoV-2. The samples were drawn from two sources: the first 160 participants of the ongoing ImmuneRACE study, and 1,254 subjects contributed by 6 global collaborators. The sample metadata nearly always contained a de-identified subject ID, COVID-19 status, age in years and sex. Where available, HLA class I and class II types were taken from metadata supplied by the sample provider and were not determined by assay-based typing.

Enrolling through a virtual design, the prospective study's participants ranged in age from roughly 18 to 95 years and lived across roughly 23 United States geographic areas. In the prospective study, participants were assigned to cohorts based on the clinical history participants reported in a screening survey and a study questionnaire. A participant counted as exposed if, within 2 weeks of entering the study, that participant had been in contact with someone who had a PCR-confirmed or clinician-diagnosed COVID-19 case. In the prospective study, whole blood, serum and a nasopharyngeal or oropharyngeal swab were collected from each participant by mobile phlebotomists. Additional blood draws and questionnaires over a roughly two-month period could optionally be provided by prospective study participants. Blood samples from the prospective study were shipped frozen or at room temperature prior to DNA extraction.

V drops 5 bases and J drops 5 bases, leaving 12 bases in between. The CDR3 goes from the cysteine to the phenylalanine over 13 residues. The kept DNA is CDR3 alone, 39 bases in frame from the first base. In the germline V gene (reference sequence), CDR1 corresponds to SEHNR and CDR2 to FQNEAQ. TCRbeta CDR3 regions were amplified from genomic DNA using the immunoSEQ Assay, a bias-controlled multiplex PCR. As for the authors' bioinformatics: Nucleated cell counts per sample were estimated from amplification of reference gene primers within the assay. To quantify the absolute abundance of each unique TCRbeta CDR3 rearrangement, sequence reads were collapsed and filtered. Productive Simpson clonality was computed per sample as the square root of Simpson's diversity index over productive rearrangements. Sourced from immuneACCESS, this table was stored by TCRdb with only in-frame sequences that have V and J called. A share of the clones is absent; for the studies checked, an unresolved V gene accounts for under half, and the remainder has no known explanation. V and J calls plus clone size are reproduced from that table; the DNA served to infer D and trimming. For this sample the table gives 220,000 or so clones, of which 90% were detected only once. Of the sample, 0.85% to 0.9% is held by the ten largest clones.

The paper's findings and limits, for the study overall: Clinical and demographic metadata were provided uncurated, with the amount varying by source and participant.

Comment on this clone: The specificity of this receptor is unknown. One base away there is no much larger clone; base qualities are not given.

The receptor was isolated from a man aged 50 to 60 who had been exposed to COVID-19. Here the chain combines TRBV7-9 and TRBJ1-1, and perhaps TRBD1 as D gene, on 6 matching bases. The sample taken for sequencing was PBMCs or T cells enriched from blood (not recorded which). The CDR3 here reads CASSKGVDTEAFF. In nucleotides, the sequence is TGTGCCAGCAGCAAGGGGGTCGATACTGAAGCTTTCTTT.